The 11 T cell receptor beta chains below all came from one sample that was sequenced in a study of CD8+ T cells in alopecia areata. The treatment was: oral pan-JAK inhibitor, 5-10 mg twice daily. Once RNA had been extracted, it was reverse transcribed into cDNA to act as the sequencing template. Data came from immunoSEQ multiplex PCR; TCRdb stores just in-frame clones and leaves some out. Of 150,000 to 200,000 clones in the sample, roughly three fifths were seen once. The source was CD4+ T cells sorted from blood, collected at week 49, from a patient treated with tofacitinib. The receptor source for this set is a human donor with alopecia areata.

The J gene is TRBJ2-5, the V gene TRBV2; D might be TRBD2 (6 bases). Germline CDR1 and CDR2: SNHLY and FYNNEI. The V end lost 4 bases, the J end lost 5 bases, and 14 bases lay between the germline ends. CDR3 length equals 14 residues. CDR3: CASSGPLREETQYF. CDR3 in DNA: TGTGCCAGCAGTGGGCCTCTTCGGGAGGAGACCCAGTACTTC. Full variable domain (outside the CDR3, taken from reference TRBV2 and TRBJ2-5): EPEVTQTPSHQVTQMGQEVILRCVPISNHLYFYWYRQILGQKVEFLVSFYNNEISEKSEIFDDQFSVERPDGSNFTLKIRSTKLEDSAMYFCASSGPLREETQYFGPGTRLLVL.

This sequence joins TRBV7-9 and TRBJ1-1; D possibly corresponds to TRBD1 (5 bases). In germline, CDR1 is SEHNR, CDR2 FQNEAQ (reference sequence). There are 15 residues in the CDR3. V lost 4 bases to trimming and J lost 5 bases, with 17 bases between them. CDR3 bases: TGTGCCAGCAGCTCCGACCGGGGCGTCCGGACTGAAGCTTTCTTT. It codes for CASSSDRGVRTEAFF. Full variable domain (missing parts from reference TRBV7-9 and TRBJ1-1): DTGVSQNPRHKITKRGQNVTFRCDPISEHNRLYWYRQTLGQGPEFLTYFQNEAQLEKSRLLSDRFSAERPKGSFSTLEIQRTEQGDSAMYLCASSSDRGVRTEAFFGQGTRLTVV.

This clone has just a few counts. This sequence joins TRBV6-5 and TRBJ1-6; 7 positions match TRBD1. The CDR3 is 14 amino acids. Trimming removed 4 bases from V and 5 bases from J; junction bases left unmatched: 2. CDR1 and CDR2 from the germline V gene are MNHEY and SVGAGI. The CDR3 loop reads CASSFGQDNSPLHF. The CDR3 region has the DNA TGTGCCAGCAGTTTTGGACAGGATAATTCACCCCTCCACTTT.

The J gene is TRBJ1-2, the V gene TRBV7-2; D might be TRBD1 (5 bases). This CDR3 spans 12 amino acids. Germline loops: CDR1 SGHTA, CDR2 FQGNSA. V gave up 6 bases and J gave up 4 bases, with 9 bases separating them. The DNA of the CDR3 is TGTGCCAGCAGACGAGGGACCTATGGCTACACCTTC. Amino acids: CASRRGTYGYTF.

J is TRBJ2-4 and V is TRBV29-1; 12 bases agree with TRBD2. V gave up 4 bases and J gave up 1 base; unmatched junction bases: 5. The germline V gene encodes CDR1 SQVTM and CDR2 ANQGSEA. This CDR3 has 16 residues. The DNA for the CDR3 is TGCAGCGTTGCCCAAACTAGCGGGGGGGCCAAAAACATTCAGTACTTC. Encoded protein: CSVAQTSGGAKNIQYF.

The chain combines TRBV29-1 with TRBJ1-1, with TRBD1 as a possible D gene (6 bases). V lost 4 bases and J 1 base, leaving 10 bases between the germline ends. This CDR3 is 13 amino acids long. The germline V gene encodes CDR1 SQVTM and CDR2 ANQGSEA. CDR3 region: CSVVGQKNTEAFF. The CDR3 nucleotides read TGCAGCGTTGTAGGACAGAAGAACACTGAAGCTTTCTTT.

The chain joins TRBV19 to TRBJ1-6, with TRBD1 as a possible D gene (5 bases). Germline-derived CDR1 and CDR2 are LNHDA and SQIVND (reference sequence). V was shortened by 6 bases and J by 5 bases, with 11 bases between the two germline ends. The CDR3 consists of 14 residues. CDR3 sequence reads: CASRSGANNSPLHF. As DNA, the CDR3 is TGTGCCAGTAGATCCGGGGCTAATAATTCACCCCTCCACTTT.

This clone was picked up a small number of times. V usage is TRBV29-1 and J usage is TRBJ1-4, with D perhaps TRBD1 (5 bases). CDR1 and CDR2 from the germline V gene are SQVTM and ANQGSEA. The CDR3 length is 12 residues. Trimming left V 3 bases short and J 11 bases short, with 13 bases between. The CDR3 region has the DNA TGCAGCGTTGAGGGCGTGGGGCTGAAACTGTTTTTT. The encoded protein is CSVEGVGLKLFF.

Here the CDR3 DNA reads TGCGCCAGCACCCCAGGGACAGGGGAACTACATACGCAGTATTTT. This encodes CASTPGTGELHTQYF. The chain couples TRBV5-1 to TRBJ2-3, with TRBD1 matching 10 bases. This CDR3 is 15 amino acids long. The germline CDR1 and CDR2 sequences are SGHRS and YFSETQ. Trimming removed 6 bases from V and 7 bases from J; junction bases left unmatched: 11.

The table lists this clone with a few counts. The chain links TRBV29-1 to TRBJ2-3; D uncertain. Trimming cost V 6 bases and J 6 bases, with 10 bases left between them. CDR3 length: 11 residues. The germline V gene encodes CDR1 SQVTM and CDR2 ANQGSEA. CDR3 amino acids: CSVENLDTQYF. CDR3 in DNA: TGCAGCGTGGAAAATTTGGATACGCAGTATTTT.

The chain couples TRBV7-2 to TRBJ1-5, with TRBD1 matching 8 bases. The junction had 2 bases not matched to a gene; V was cut back by 2 bases and J by 2 bases. CDR3 length: 15 residues. Germline V CDR1 and CDR2: SGHTA, FQGNSA. Here the CDR3 reads CASSLQGAGNQPQHF. The CDR3 DNA follows: TGTGCCAGCAGCTTACAGGGGGCAGGCAATCAGCCCCAGCATTTT.